This T cell receptor (beta chain) was documented in a study of a mutant IDH1 vaccine in newly diagnosed glioma. A few counts support this clone. Regarding time point: baseline, week 1 (first vaccination visit). Treatment denoted: pre-vaccination baseline after standard-of-care therapy. Data came from immunoSEQ multiplex PCR; TCRdb stores just in-frame clones and leaves some out. The sample has some 68,000 clones, around 74% seen once. Germline lookup yields CDR1 MNHEY and CDR2 SVGAGI. The CDR3 length is 13 residues. The V end lost 3 bases, the J end lost 1 base, and 6 bases lay between the germline ends.

The specimen comprised PBMCs, sampled from a glioma patient treated with radiotherapy, temozolomide or both. This chain links TRBV6-5 with TRBJ1-2, with D unclear. The sequence derives from a man between 50 and 59 years old with glioma. CDR3: CASSYGVNYGYTF. Here the CDR3 DNA reads TGTGCCAGCAGTTATGGAGTTAACTATGGCTACACCTTC.